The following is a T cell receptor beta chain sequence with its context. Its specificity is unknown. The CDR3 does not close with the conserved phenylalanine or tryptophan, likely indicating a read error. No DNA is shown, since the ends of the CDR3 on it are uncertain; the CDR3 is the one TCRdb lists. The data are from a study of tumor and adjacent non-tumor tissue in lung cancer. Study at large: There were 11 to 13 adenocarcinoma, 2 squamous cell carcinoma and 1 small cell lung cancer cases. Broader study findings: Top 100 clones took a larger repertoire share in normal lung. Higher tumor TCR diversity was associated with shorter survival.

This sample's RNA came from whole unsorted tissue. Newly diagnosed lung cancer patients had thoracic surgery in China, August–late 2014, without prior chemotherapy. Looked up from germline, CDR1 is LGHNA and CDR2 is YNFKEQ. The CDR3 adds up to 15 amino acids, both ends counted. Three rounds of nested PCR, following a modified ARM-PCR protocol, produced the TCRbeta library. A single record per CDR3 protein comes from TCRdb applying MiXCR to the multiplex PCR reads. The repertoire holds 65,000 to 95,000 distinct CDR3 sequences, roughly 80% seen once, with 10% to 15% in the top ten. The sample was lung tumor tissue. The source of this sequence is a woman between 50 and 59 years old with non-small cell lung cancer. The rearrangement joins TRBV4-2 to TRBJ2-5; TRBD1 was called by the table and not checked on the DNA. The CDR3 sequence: CISRQVYGRGETKYL.